One sample yielded the 26 T cell receptor beta chains listed below, sequenced in a study of naive and memory T cell subsets. An equimolar mix of two oligonucleotides served as the beta constant-region primer for TRBC1 and TRBC2. TCRdb independently ran MiXCR on the UMI-ligation and nested PCR reads; one entry per CDR3 protein. The profile shows under 150,000 distinct CDR3 sequences, over 15% of them singletons. Sequencing used naive CD4+ T cells from blood. These receptors originate from a human donor in good health.

This clonotype appeared many times. This chain links TRBV11-1 with TRBJ1-1; 8 bases agree with TRBD1. The germline V gene has CDR1 SGHAT and CDR2 FQDESV (reference sequence). This CDR3 has 15 amino acids. The trim removed 5 bases at V and 4 bases at J, leaving 9 bases unmatched. The DNA for the CDR3 is TGTGCCAGCAGCCCTTCGGACAGGGAGAGCACTGAAGCTTTCTTT. Translated: CASSPSDRESTEAFF.

This clonotype was picked up a small number of times. This chain links TRBV29-1 with TRBJ2-1; D not resolved. Trimming pared 7 bases from V and 0 bases from J, leaving 13 bases between. This CDR3 contains 14 residues. Germline V gene lookup returns CDR1 SQVTM and CDR2 ANQGSEA. The CDR3 region has the DNA TGCAGCGCGATCAAGAAACCCTCCTACAATGAGCAGTTCTTC. Translated, it gives CSAIKKPSYNEQFF.

This clonotype showed up just a few times. Sequence at one end of the junction differs from germline and may be a read error. CDR3 protein: CASNLEQGTPYEQYF. The CDR3 nucleotides are TGTGCCAGCAACTTAGAGCAGGGAACCCCCTACGAGCAGTACTTC. The chain has TRBV7-2 and TRBJ2-7, with D possibly matching TRBD1 (5 bases). This CDR3 has 15 amino acids. Germline CDR1 and CDR2: SGHTA and FQGNSA. Together with reference TRBV7-2 and TRBJ2-7, the CDR3 gives the full variable domain: GAGVSQSPSNKVTEKGKDVELRCDPISGHTALYWYRQSLGQGLEFLIYFQGNSAPDKSGLPSDRFSAERTGGSVSTLTIQRTQQEDSAVYLCASNLEQGTPYEQYFGPGTRLTVT.

The V gene is TRBV7-9, the J gene TRBJ1-1; D ambiguous. The CDR3 length is 12 residues. CDR1 SEHNR and CDR2 FQNEAQ come from the germline V gene (reference sequence). Trimming cost V 5 bases and J 6 bases, with 10 bases left between them. The CDR3 sequence is CASSPPYAEAFF. Written as DNA, the CDR3 is TGTGCCAGCAGCCCCCCATACGCTGAAGCTTTCTTT.

The chain links TRBV24-1 to TRBJ2-5, with a tentative D call TRBD1 (5 bases). CDR1 KGHDR and CDR2 SFDVKD come from the germline V gene. V lost 3 bases to trimming and J lost 2 bases, with 18 bases between them. The CDR3 has 17 amino acids. For the CDR3, the DNA is TGTGCCACCAGTGATCCCTTGGGCGGCGACAGACAAGAGACCCAGTACTTC. Residues: CATSDPLGGDRQETQYF.

V usage is TRBV3-1 and J usage is TRBJ2-7; 7 bases line up with TRBD2. J gave up 0 bases and V 4 bases, and 6 bases lay outside the gene matches. CDR1 is LGHDT and CDR2 is YNNKEL in the germline V gene (reference sequence). The CDR3 extends over 15 amino acids. CDR3 sequence: CASSPNSGPSYEQYF. As DNA, the CDR3 is TGTGCCAGCAGCCCCAATAGCGGGCCCTCCTACGAGCAGTACTTC.

The chain combines TRBV6-5 with TRBJ2-1, with a weak D call TRBD2 (5 bases). V gave up 8 bases and J gave up 7 bases, with 9 bases separating them. In germline, CDR1 is MNHEY, CDR2 SVGAGI. The CDR3 consists of 11 residues. This CDR3 is CASRRENEQFF. CDR3 sequence (DNA): TGTGCCAGCCGAAGGGAGAATGAGCAGTTCTTC.

The rearrangement joins TRBV12-3 or TRBV12-4 to TRBJ2-3; D unresolved. The CDR3 loop spans 14 amino acids. The V gene lost 3 bases and the J gene lost 2 bases, with 9 bases spanning the gap. The CDR3 loop reads CASSFSQVTDTQYF. Here the CDR3 DNA reads TGTGCCAGCAGTTTTAGTCAGGTCACAGATACGCAGTATTTT.

The chain combines TRBV29-1 with TRBJ2-1; D might be TRBD1 or TRBD2, each matching 6 bases. CDR3 length equals 15 residues. The germline CDR1 and CDR2 sequences are SQVTM and ANQGSEA. Trimming cost V 1 base and J 4 bases, with 14 bases left between them. CDR3 DNA: TGCAGCGTTGAAGGAGGGCAGGGGACTTACAATGAGCAGTTCTTC. This codes for CSVEGGQGTYNEQFF.

There are a few counts of this clonotype. V gene TRBV20-1 combines with J gene TRBJ2-3, with D unresolved. There are 13 residues in the CDR3. Germline lookup yields CDR1 DFQATT and CDR2 SNEGSKA (reference sequence). The V and J ends lost 4 bases and 2 bases respectively, with 10 bases between them. For the CDR3, the DNA is TGCAGTGCTACCGGGCCACTCACAGATACGCAGTATTTT. Its translation: CSATGPLTDTQYF.

This clonotype was detected a few times. V gene TRBV19 combines with J gene TRBJ2-3; 8 bases map to TRBD2. Looked up from germline, CDR1 is LNHDA and CDR2 is SQIVND (reference sequence). The CDR3 spans 17 residues. J lost 2 bases, V lost 1 base, and 8 bases had no gene match. The CDR3 coding sequence is TGTGCCAGTAGTATAGCAACCGGGACTAGGATCACAGATACGCAGTATTTT. The encoded protein is CASSIATGTRITDTQYF.

The V call is TRBV11-1, the J call TRBJ2-3; tentative D call: TRBD2 (6 bases). The CDR3 length is 16 residues. The germline gives CDR1 SGHAT, CDR2 FQDESV (reference sequence). Trimming stripped 3 bases from V and 1 base from J, with 14 bases between. The CDR3 bases are TGTGCCAGCAGCTTCCGGGGGAGAGGGGGCACAGATACGCAGTATTTT. It encodes CASSFRGRGGTDTQYF.

This clonotype was recorded a few times. This chain uses TRBV5-8 with TRBJ1-5; D remains ambiguous. CDR1 is SGHTS and CDR2 is YDEGEE in the germline V gene. V was trimmed by 1 base and J by 0 bases, leaving 11 bases between them. This CDR3 has 16 residues. CDR3 sequence reads: CASSLRLGYSNQPQHF. CDR3 DNA sequence: TGTGCCAGCAGCTTGCGATTAGGTTATAGCAATCAGCCCCAGCATTTT.

This chain links TRBV20-1 with TRBJ1-5; a possible D gene is TRBD1 (6 bases). Trimming cost V 6 bases and J 5 bases, with 20 bases left between them. The germline V gene has CDR1 DFQATT and CDR2 SNEGSKA (reference sequence). The CDR3 is 15 residues long. The CDR3 spells CSAPSKGGRDQPQHF. CDR3 bases: TGCAGTGCCCCCTCCAAGGGGGGAAGGGATCAGCCCCAGCATTTT.

The V call is TRBV3-1, the J call TRBJ1-4; 10 positions match TRBD1. Germline lookup yields CDR1 LGHDT and CDR2 YNNKEL (reference sequence). V lost 4 bases and J lost 6; bases outside the gene matches: 11. This CDR3 is 17 amino acids long. CDR3 residues: CASSPVTSGTGDEKLFF. The CDR3 bases are TGTGCCAGCAGCCCAGTTACCTCCGGGACAGGGGATGAAAAACTGTTTTTT. Combining the CDR3 with reference TRBV3-1 and TRBJ1-4 gives the whole variable domain DTAVSQTPKYLVTQMGNDKSIKCEQNLGHDTMYWYKQDSKKFLKIMFSYNNKELIINETVPNRFSPKSPDKAHLNLHINSLELGDSAVYFCASSPVTSGTGDEKLFFGSGTQLSVL.

This chain joins TRBV28 and TRBJ2-7; 7 nucleotides agree with TRBD1. Germline-derived CDR1 and CDR2 are MDHEN and SYDVKM. Trimming took 7 bases from V and 2 from J; bases not matched to a gene: 11. This CDR3 has 15 amino acids. The CDR3, as DNA: TGTGCCAGCACCGGTGGGACAGAACCCGCCTACGAGCAGTACTTC. Translation gives CASTGGTEPAYEQYF.

The rearrangement uses TRBV6-6 and TRBJ2-3; maybe TRBD1 (5 bases). With 6 bases removed from V and 11 bases from J, the gap between germline ends came to 15 bases. Germline V gene sequence: CDR1 MNHNY, CDR2 SVGAGI (reference sequence). The CDR3 loop spans 12 amino acids. The CDR3, as DNA: TGTGCCAGCAGCCCGACCGGCCAGGGGCAGTATTTT. The encoded protein is CASSPTGQGQYF.

This clonotype was detected only a few times. The chain combines TRBV29-1 with TRBJ1-1, with a possible D match to TRBD1 (5 bases). The CDR3 sequence is 14 residues long. V gave up 0 bases and J gave up 4 bases, with 12 bases separating them. Germline CDR1 and CDR2: SQVTM and ANQGSEA. The CDR3 sequence is CSVEEGPGGTEAFF. CDR3 coding DNA: TGCAGCGTTGAAGAAGGTCCTGGGGGCACTGAAGCTTTCTTT.

There are many counts of this clonotype. This chain connects TRBV29-1 to TRBJ2-5, with 8 bases aligning to TRBD1. The CDR3 is made up of 16 amino acids. V was clipped by 7 bases and J by 3 bases; unmatched bases: 16. Germline-derived CDR1 and CDR2 are SQVTM and ANQGSEA. Here the CDR3 DNA reads TGCAGCGCAAAGAGGGGAGCAGGGGGCTTCGAAGAGACCCAGTACTTC. Its translation is CSAKRGAGGFEETQYF.

V and J are TRBV23-1 and TRBJ2-7; TRBD1 aligns across 9 bases. TRBV23-1 is an open reading frame whose function is uncertain. The junction had 4 bases not matched to a gene; V was cut back by 4 bases and J by 6 bases. The CDR3 runs 13 residues. In DNA form, the CDR3 reads TGCGCCAGCAGTCTACAGGGGGCTGGCGAGCAGTACTTC. This encodes CASSLQGAGEQYF.

This clonotype was counted between two and nine times. The chain combines TRBV12-3 or TRBV12-4 with TRBJ2-7; 9 bases map to TRBD1. V lost 4 bases, J lost 3 bases, and 4 bases stayed unmatched. This CDR3 is built from 14 residues. This CDR3 reads CASSSTGGGYEQYF. The CDR3 nucleotides read TGTGCCAGCAGTTCGACAGGGGGGGGCTACGAGCAGTACTTC.

This clonotype was counted between two and nine times. The V call is TRBV28, the J call TRBJ1-1; D unclear. Trimming shortened V by 5 bases and J by 11 bases, and 15 bases separated the two germline ends. The CDR3 extends over 12 amino acids. Germline V gives CDR1 MDHEN, CDR2 SYDVKM. This CDR3 is CASSISLSSAFF. As DNA, the CDR3 is TGTGCCAGCAGTATCTCCCTGAGTAGCGCTTTCTTT.

This clonotype was detected a few times. CDR3 bases: TGCAGTGCTCCGCGACTATTGGATACCGGGGAGCTGTTTTTT. Residues: CSAPRLLDTGELFF. V and J are TRBV20-1 and TRBJ2-2, with D tentatively TRBD2 (5 bases). The CDR3 runs to 14 residues. V lost 5 bases to trimming and J lost 5 bases, with 15 bases between them. The germline V gene encodes CDR1 DFQATT and CDR2 SNEGSKA (reference sequence).

CDR3 loop: CASSSVTSGRAVGDEQFF. CDR3 in DNA: TGCGCCAGCAGCTCCGTGACTAGCGGGAGGGCAGTGGGGGATGAGCAGTTCTTC. The gene calls are TRBV5-1 and TRBJ2-1; 14 bases map to TRBD2. Germline lookup yields CDR1 SGHRS and CDR2 YFSETQ. V lost 3 bases to trimming and J lost 8 bases; unmatched junction nucleotides: 13. CDR3 size: 18 residues.

This rearrangement joins TRBV20-1 to TRBJ2-3, with 9 bases aligning to TRBD1. Germline V gene data show CDR1 as DFQATT and CDR2 as SNEGSKA (reference sequence). The CDR3 consists of 15 residues. Trimming took 2 bases from V and 0 from J; bases not matched to a gene: 3. The CDR3 reads CSARRDRVSTDTQYF. CDR3 in DNA: TGCAGTGCTAGACGGGACAGGGTCAGCACAGATACGCAGTATTTT.

A note on this clonotype: The missing conserved phenylalanine or tryptophan at the end of this CDR3 makes a read error likely. The chain joins TRBV6-1 to TRBJ2-1; 13 nucleotides align to TRBD2. V lost 6 bases, J lost 0 bases, and 2 bases stayed unmatched. This CDR3 has 16 amino acids. The V gene's germline CDR1 is MNHNS and CDR2 SASEGT. CDR3 in DNA: TGTGCCAGCAGCTGGACTAGCGGGAGCTCCTACAATGAGCAGTTCCTC. Its translation is CASSWTSGSSYNEQFL.